The TCR beta chain under discussion was sequenced for a study of neurological immune-mediated disorders. This clonotype was observed many times. The germline CDR1 and CDR2 sequences are DFQATT and SNEGSKA (reference sequence). The CDR3 is made up of 16 amino acids. V was clipped by 6 bases and J by 7 bases, with 25 bases between them. A single record per CDR3 protein comes from TCRdb applying MiXCR to the 5' RACE reads. The table shows around 130,000 distinct CDR3 sequences, with more than 2.5% occurring only once. This receptor was obtained from a woman in her 30s with multiple sclerosis. The rearrangement joins TRBV20-1 to TRBJ1-3, with D perhaps TRBD1 (5 bases). The sequencing input was PBMCs. This chain's CDR3 is CSALGPGKEEGNTIYF. The CDR3 DNA reads TGCAGTGCCCTAGGCCCAGGGAAAGAGGAAGGGAACACCATATATTTT.